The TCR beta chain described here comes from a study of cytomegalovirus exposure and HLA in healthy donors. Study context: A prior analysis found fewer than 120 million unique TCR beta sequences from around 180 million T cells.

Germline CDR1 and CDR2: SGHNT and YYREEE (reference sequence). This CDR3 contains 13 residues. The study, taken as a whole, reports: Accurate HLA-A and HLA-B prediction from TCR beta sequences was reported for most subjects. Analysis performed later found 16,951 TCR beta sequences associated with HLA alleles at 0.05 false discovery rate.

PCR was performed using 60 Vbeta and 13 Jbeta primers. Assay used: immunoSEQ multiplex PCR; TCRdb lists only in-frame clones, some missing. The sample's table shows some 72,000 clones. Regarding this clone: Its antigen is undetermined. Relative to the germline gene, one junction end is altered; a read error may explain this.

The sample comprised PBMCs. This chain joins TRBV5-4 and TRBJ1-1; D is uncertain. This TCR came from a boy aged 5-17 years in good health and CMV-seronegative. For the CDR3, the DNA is TGTGCCAGCAGAATAATGGGAGGCACTGAAGATTTCTTT. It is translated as CASRIMGGTEDFF.